This TCR beta chain was sequenced during a study of T cells in localized non-small cell lung cancer. Only in-frame clones appear in the TCRdb table, and some are missing; sequencing was by immunoSEQ multiplex PCR. Counted here are some 140,000 clones, roughly nine tenths occurring once; the ten biggest clones make up approximately 1.5%. Per the germline V gene, CDR1 is SGHVS and CDR2 is FQNEAQ. V was shortened by 1 base and J by 8 bases, with 17 bases between the two germline ends. The CDR3 totals 15 residues. The material sequenced was peripheral blood, taken before any cancer treatment. The origin of this receptor is a female donor older than 55 with stage I lung adenocarcinoma. V usage is TRBV7-8 and J usage is TRBJ1-2, with a tentative D call TRBD1 (6 bases). CDR3 residues: CASSLETFRGGGYTF. DNA for the CDR3: TGTGCCAGCAGCTTAGAAACTTTCAGGGGAGGGGGCTACACCTTC.